Below are 30 T cell receptor beta chains sequenced from a single sample in a study of liver allograft versus peripheral blood T cells. Overall study context: A comparison was made between T cell receptor repertoires in transplanted livers and those in recipients' peripheral blood.

TCRdb reprocessed the reads via MiXCR and lists one record per CDR3 protein. In the table there are around 8,600 distinct CDR3 sequences, under 20% of which are singletons. The receptors were sampled from a human patient who had a liver transplant. Part of the T cells may come from the graft donor.

This clonotype was seen a handful of times. The J gene is TRBJ2-7, the V gene TRBV9; D tentatively reads TRBD1 or TRBD2 (5 bases each). The CDR3 is 14 amino acids. Germline loops: CDR1 SGDLS, CDR2 YYNGEE. Trimming removed 4 bases at V and 2 bases at J, with 13 bases between. The CDR3 is CASSPWDGPYEQYF. The CDR3 DNA sequence: TGTGCCAGCAGCCCTTGGGACGGGCCCTACGAGCAGTACTTC.

The chain employs TRBV9 and TRBJ1-2; 7 nucleotides agree with TRBD1. The V segment lost 3 bases and the J segment 8 bases; nucleotides outside the gene matches: 13. Germline assignment: CDR1 SGDLS and CDR2 YYNGEE. CDR3 length equals 15 residues. DNA of the CDR3: TGTGCCAGCAGCGCCGATTTCCGGGACAGCTTAGGCTACACCTTC. It is translated as CASSADFRDSLGYTF.

By frequency in the sample, this clonotype is medium-sized (0.01 to 0.1%). The chain couples TRBV13 to TRBJ1-2; a possible D gene is TRBD1 (5 bases). The germline CDR1 and CDR2 sequences are PRHDT and FYEKMQ (reference sequence). V lost 3 bases to trimming and J lost 5 bases, with 7 bases between them. The CDR3 has 12 amino acids. CDR3 bases: TGTGCCAGCAGCTTCTCAGGGTATGGCTACACCTTC. This gives the protein CASSFSGYGYTF.

In its sample, this clonotype ranks as medium-sized. The J gene is TRBJ1-2, the V gene TRBV19; D unclear. V lost 3 bases and J 4 bases, leaving 9 bases between the germline ends. CDR3 length: 13 residues. Germline V gene data show CDR1 as LNHDA and CDR2 as SQIVND (reference sequence). The CDR3 DNA reads TGTGCCAGTAGTATTCATGAGATCTATGGCTACACCTTC. Its translation is CASSIHEIYGYTF.

The chain is built from TRBV19 and TRBJ1-1, with D possibly matching TRBD1 (6 bases). This CDR3 has 13 residues. The germline V and J ends were trimmed by 3 bases and 11 bases, with 16 bases remaining between them. Germline V lookup: CDR1 LNHDA, CDR2 SQIVND (reference sequence). The CDR3 DNA follows: TGTGCCAGTAGTATGGGCCCGAGGGGGACGGCTTTCTTT. Its translation: CASSMGPRGTAFF.

This clonotype is medium-sized by share. The chain is built from TRBV24-1 and TRBJ1-4; TRBD1 agrees at 9 bases. Germline assignment: CDR1 KGHDR and CDR2 SFDVKD. This CDR3 region has 18 residues. V lost 8 bases and J lost 0; bases outside the gene matches: 12. In nucleotides, the CDR3 is TGTGCCACCATGGCCCGAGGGACAGGGAATGCAACTAATGAAAAACTGTTTTTT. This sequence encodes CATMARGTGNATNEKLFF.

Sample share makes this clonotype medium-sized. The genes are TRBV19 and TRBJ1-1; the D is unclear. Germline CDR1 and CDR2: LNHDA and SQIVND (reference sequence). The CDR3 contains 12 residues. Deletions cut 3 bases from V and 10 bases from J, with 12 bases between. The CDR3 bases are TGTGCCAGTAGTATCTCCAGAAAAGTAGCTTTCTTT. This codes for CASSISRKVAFF.

This clonotype appeared a few times. CDR3 DNA: TGTGCCAGCAGCCCAGGAGGGTACGAGCAGTACTTC. Encoded protein: CASSPGGYEQYF. The chain employs TRBV6-5 and TRBJ2-7; maybe TRBD2 (6 bases). The CDR3 has 12 amino acids. The V end lost 6 bases, the J end lost 4 bases, and 10 bases lay between the germline ends. Germline CDR1 and CDR2: MNHEY and SVGAGI.

This clonotype came up many times. This sequence joins TRBV6-6 and TRBJ2-4, with D perhaps TRBD1 (6 bases). Germline V gene sequence: CDR1 MNHNY, CDR2 SVGAGI (reference sequence). The V gene lost 7 bases and the J gene lost 8 bases, with 30 bases spanning the gap. The CDR3 length is 18 residues. As DNA, the CDR3 is TGTGCCAGCACCCTAGGGCCTCCAAACAGGGAAGGAGGAGACATTCAGTACTTC. Encoded protein: CASTLGPPNREGGDIQYF.

Within the sample, this clonotype is medium-sized. The CDR3 DNA reads TGTGCCAGCAGTGTCGGGACAGCTGGAAACACCATATATTTT. It specifies CASSVGTAGNTIYF. V usage is TRBV27 and J usage is TRBJ1-3; 7 bases are a match to TRBD1. The CDR3 has 14 amino acids. The junction had 3 bases not matched to a gene; V was cut back by 5 bases and J by 2 bases. Per germline, CDR1 MNHEY and CDR2 SMNVEV (reference sequence).

This clonotype was recorded a few times. The rearrangement joins TRBV10-3 to TRBJ2-1; D not resolved. Trimming cost V 4 bases and J 5 bases, with 6 bases left between them. CDR3 length equals 12 residues. Germline CDR1 and CDR2: ENHRY and SYGVKD. CDR3 coding DNA: TGTGCCATCAGTGGGCAGAACAATGAGCAGTTCTTC. It encodes CAISGQNNEQFF.

V and J are TRBV5-1 and TRBJ2-7; 14 bases agree with TRBD2. Trimming at V came to 5 bases and at J to 7 bases, leaving 8 bases not matched to a gene. Germline-derived CDR1 and CDR2 are SGHRS and YFSETQ. CDR3 length: 15 amino acids. The CDR3 DNA is TGCGCCAGCAGATTGACTAGCGGGGGGGCTAAGGAGCAGTACTTC. Encoded protein: CASRLTSGGAKEQYF. Full variable domain (rest looked up from reference TRBV5-1 and TRBJ2-7): KAGVTQTPRYLIKTRGQQVTLSCSPISGHRSVSWYQQTPGQGLQFLFEYFSETQRNKGNFPGRFSGRQFSNSRSEMNVSTLELGDSALYLCASRLTSGGAKEQYFGPGTRLTVT.

This clonotype was counted ten times or more. V gene TRBV6-2 or TRBV6-3 combines with J gene TRBJ2-7; 8 bases match TRBD2. Germline V gene sequence: CDR1 MNHEY, CDR2 SVGEGT. There are 14 residues in the CDR3. V trimming: 6 bases; J trimming: 3 bases; junction bases outside the gene matches: 7. DNA for the CDR3: TGTGCCAGCAGGAGGCGGGGGGCCTTCTACGAGCAGTACTTC. Amino acids: CASRRRGAFYEQYF.

The CDR3 region is CASSFFYGDFSNQPQHF. CDR3 nucleotides: TGTGCCAGCAGCTTCTTCTACGGTGACTTTAGCAATCAGCCCCAGCATTTT. The chain recombines TRBV7-9 with TRBJ1-5; unclear D gene. Trimming shortened V by 3 bases and J by 0 bases, and 15 bases separated the two germline ends. The CDR3 contains 17 residues. Per germline, CDR1 SEHNR and CDR2 FQNEAQ (reference sequence).

The chain combines TRBV7-9 with TRBJ2-5; 7 bases align to TRBD1. Per germline, CDR1 SEHNR and CDR2 FQNEAQ (reference sequence). The V and J ends lost 5 bases and 0 bases, in that order; junction bases with no gene match: 9. This CDR3 has 16 residues. The DNA of the CDR3 is TGTGCCAGCAGCCCTCCGACAGGGCTATACCAAGAGACCCAGTACTTC. Translating it yields CASSPPTGLYQETQYF.

In its sample, this clonotype ranks as medium-sized. The chain links TRBV27 to TRBJ2-7, with D perhaps given as TRBD1 or TRBD2 (5 bases each). Germline values: CDR1 MNHEY, CDR2 SMNVEV (reference sequence). The CDR3 runs to 15 residues. V gave up 2 bases and J gave up 3 bases, with 14 bases separating them. CDR3 bases: TGTGCCAGCAGTTTAGGGGCAGGGACGCGCTACGAGCAGTACTTC. As protein: CASSLGAGTRYEQYF.

The chain has TRBV9 and TRBJ2-7; no clear D. Trimming cost V 3 bases and J 3 bases, with 7 bases left between them. Per the germline V gene, CDR1 is SGDLS and CDR2 is YYNGEE. The CDR3 has 12 amino acids. CDR3 in amino acids: CASSGPGYEQYF. The CDR3 nucleotides are TGTGCCAGCAGCGGTCCGGGCTACGAGCAGTACTTC.

At least ten counts were recorded for this clonotype. The J gene is TRBJ2-7, the V gene TRBV12-5; 8 bases map to TRBD1. Germline V gives CDR1 LGHNT, CDR2 FRNRAP. Trimming cost V 4 bases and J 3 bases; bases outside gene matches: 8. This CDR3 contains 15 residues. The CDR3 bases are TGTGCTAGTGGTTCCTACGGGACAGGAGACTACGAGCAGTACTTC. It specifies CASGSYGTGDYEQYF. The variable domain in full, with the rest retrieved from reference TRBV12-5 and TRBJ2-7, is DARVTQTPRHKVTEMGQEVTMRCQPILGHNTVFWYRQTMMQGLELLAYFRNRAPLDDSGMPKDRFSAEMPDATLATLKIQPSEPRDSAVYFCASGSYGTGDYEQYFGPGTRLTVT.

This clonotype was counted between two and nine times. Here the CDR3 DNA reads TGTGCCAGCAGTTACCCCCCCCCGCGGGAGGGCACAGATACGCAGTATTTT. It yields the protein CASSYPPPREGTDTQYF. This chain uses TRBV6-6 with TRBJ2-3, with TRBD2 identical over 8 bases. This CDR3 region has 17 residues. With 2 bases clipped from V and 1 base from J, the junction kept 8 bases outside the gene matches. Germline-derived CDR1 and CDR2 are MNHNY and SVGAGI (reference sequence).

This clonotype counts as medium-sized. The V call is TRBV16, the J call TRBJ1-6; D possibly corresponds to TRBD1 (5 bases). Germline V gene data show CDR1 as KGHSY and CDR2 as FQNENV. The CDR3 sequence is 16 residues long. The germline V and J ends were trimmed by 0 bases and 7 bases, with 13 bases remaining between them. The CDR3 DNA follows: TGTGCCAGCAGCCAATCGGGACCTTCAGGCAATTCACCCCTCCACTTT. Translated: CASSQSGPSGNSPLHF.

This clonotype was observed many times. This chain connects TRBV3-1 to TRBJ1-4; D is undetermined. There are 15 residues in the CDR3. Germline CDR1 reads LGHDT; CDR2 reads YNNKEL (reference sequence). Trimming removed 1 base from V and 5 bases from J, with 11 bases in between. The CDR3 DNA reads TGTGCCAGCAGCCAAGTAGGCGGAACGAATGAAAAACTGTTTTTT. Translating it yields CASSQVGGTNEKLFF.

The chain recombines TRBV6-1 with TRBJ1-2; D gene unclear. Trimming pared 11 bases from V and 8 bases from J, leaving 18 bases between. This CDR3 region has 12 residues. Germline V gives CDR1 MNHNS, CDR2 SASEGT. CDR3 bases: TGTGCCTCCCGGGAAGGCCCCCAAGGCTACACCTTC. Translating gives CASREGPQGYTF.

This clonotype appeared once. The V call is TRBV12-3 or TRBV12-4, the J call TRBJ2-1; D remains unclear. The V gene lost 10 bases and the J gene lost 6 bases, with 10 bases spanning the gap. This CDR3 is built from 11 residues. CDR3 sequence reads: CATGRSNEQFF. The CDR3 nucleotides read TGTGCCACTGGACGGAGCAATGAGCAGTTCTTC.

This clonotype is labeled as medium-sized (0.01 to 0.1%). This chain connects TRBV13 to TRBJ2-7; 11 bases agree with TRBD2. The CDR3 has 17 residues. The V gene's germline CDR1 is PRHDT and CDR2 FYEKMQ (reference sequence). The V and J ends lost 3 bases and 3 bases, in that order; junction bases with no gene match: 10. As DNA, the CDR3 is TGTGCCAGCAGCTTCCACAACCTAGCGGGGGGAATCTACGAGCAGTACTTC. Translating gives CASSFHNLAGGIYEQYF.

This clonotype was seen many times. J is TRBJ1-1 and V is TRBV6-6; weak D call: TRBD1 (5 bases). This CDR3 contains 14 residues. Trimming pared 2 bases from V and 4 bases from J, leaving 11 bases between. Per germline, CDR1 MNHNY and CDR2 SVGAGI (reference sequence). For the CDR3, the DNA is TGTGCCAGCAGTTACGGATCCACAGGCACTGAAGCTTTCTTT. It codes for CASSYGSTGTEAFF.

This rearrangement joins TRBV6-5 to TRBJ2-5; perhaps TRBD1 as D (6 bases). The CDR3 has 16 amino acids. Germline CDR1 is MNHEY and CDR2 is SVGAGI. The V end was cut by 2 bases, the J end by 2 bases, with 15 bases between. CDR3 in amino acids: CASSYDPSGQQETQYF. The DNA of the CDR3 is TGTGCCAGCAGTTACGATCCATCCGGACAGCAAGAGACCCAGTACTTC.

This chain connects TRBV6-2 or TRBV6-3 to TRBJ2-2; 13 bases are shared with TRBD2. CDR3 length equals 17 residues. V shed 2 bases, J shed 5 bases, and the junction held 5 bases outside the gene matches. In germline, CDR1 is MNHEY, CDR2 SVGEGT. CDR3 coding DNA: TGTGCCAGCAGTTACCCGGGACTAGCGGGGTTAACCGGGGAGCTGTTTTTT. Its protein is CASSYPGLAGLTGELFF.

Turning to this clonotype: A read error may explain this, as a much larger clone is one base away. J is TRBJ2-1 and V is TRBV5-5; TRBD1 matches at 10 bases. Germline V gene lookup returns CDR1 SGHKS and CDR2 YYEKEE (reference sequence). V shed 7 bases and J 4 bases; nucleotides not matched to a gene: 8. This CDR3 is 15 amino acids long. The chain's CDR3 is CASGSRDRGYNEQFF. CDR3 bases: TGTGCCAGCGGCTCCCGGGACAGGGGTTACAATGAGCAGTTCTTC.

This clonotype was seen ten or more times. The chain carries TRBV6-2 or TRBV6-3 and TRBJ1-5; D is unclear. CDR1 is MNHEY and CDR2 is SVGEGT in the germline V gene. The CDR3 has 13 amino acids. V gave up 8 bases and J gave up 0 bases, with 8 bases separating them. CDR3 in DNA: TGTGCCAGCGGACGGAATAGCAATCAGCCCCAGCATTTT. This sequence encodes CASGRNSNQPQHF.

The rearrangement links TRBV19 to TRBJ2-3, with D possibly being TRBD1 (6 bases). Trimming left V 7 bases short and J 4 bases short, with 15 bases between. This CDR3 comprises 14 residues. CDR1 LNHDA and CDR2 SQIVND come from the germline V gene (reference sequence). CDR3 sequence reads: CASKRQGFADTQYF. The CDR3 DNA sequence: TGTGCCAGTAAGCGGCAGGGGTTCGCAGATACGCAGTATTTT.